The source of this TCR beta chain is a study of CD8+ T cells in alopecia areata. Treatment specified: oral pan-JAK inhibitor, 5-10 mg twice daily. Extracted RNA was reverse transcribed, and the resulting cDNA served as sequencing template. Clones were sequenced by immunoSEQ multiplex PCR, and TCRdb holds only the in-frame ones, with some missing. The table records over 150,000 clones, 55% to 75% of them present only once. This CDR3 region has 12 residues. CDR1 and CDR2 from the germline V gene are SNHLY and FYNNEI. V was shortened by 3 bases and J by 4 bases, with 7 bases between the two germline ends.

This material consisted of CD4+ T cells sorted from blood, taken at week 24, from a patient treated with tofacitinib. V is TRBV2 and J is TRBJ2-7, with D hard to call. This sequence originates from a human donor with alopecia areata. This chain's CDR3 is CASSDAPYEQYF. The CDR3 nucleotides read TGTGCCAGCAGTGACGCGCCGTACGAGCAGTACTTC.